The clone carrying this T cell receptor (beta chain) has ten or more counts. This entry comes from a study of Graves' ophthalmopathy and Graves' hyperthyroidism. Overall study context: Prior to any treatment, peripheral blood was collected at the time of initial diagnosis.

Reliance was placed on clinical symptoms, serum thyroxine, TRAb, thyroid ultrasound and orbital computed tomography for diagnosis. RNA transcripts were the source from which TCR beta CDR3 regions were amplified. First-round RT-PCR used HTBI primers; second-round multiplex PCR followed. TCRdb called the multiplex PCR reads again in MiXCR, with one record for every CDR3 protein. The table includes hundreds of thousands of distinct CDR3 sequences, about 24% detected once. Sequenced: peripheral blood. The clonotype was recovered from a woman under 30 with stable Graves' hyperthyroidism. Some clones in this sample may be carry-over from other donors' samples.

This chain's CDR3 is CASSLRSRTVYGYTF. In nucleotides, the CDR3 is TGTGCCAGCAGCTTGAGGTCCAGGACTGTCTATGGCTACACCTTC. The V gene is TRBV5-6, the J gene TRBJ1-2; D call uncertain. V was cut by 1 base and J by 4 bases, with 14 bases left in between. Germline CDR1 and CDR2: SGHDT and YYEEEE. The CDR3 sequence is 15 residues long.